A selection of T cell receptor beta chains follows, all from one sample in a study of blood T cells in healthy people across ages. From the 5' RACE reads, TCRdb called clonotypes with MiXCR, one entry per CDR3 protein. The data show some 930,000 distinct CDR3 sequences, around 29% seen once. The same specimen was also included in a second study, on T cells of mothers and their children.

The sequencing input was blood. The receptors were sampled from a woman between 40 and 55 years old in good health. CDR3s include the opening cysteine and the closing phenylalanine or tryptophan. The D gene is left open where the match is weak. A row's size may be missing; if present it is once, few, many or a size class.

J | size | V | D | CDR3 | DNA
TRBJ2-1 | . | TRBV10-3 | . | CAISGGREQFF | TGTGCCATCAGTGGAGGGAGAGAGCAGTTCTTC
TRBJ1-2 | many | TRBV28 | . | CASSPRTQYYGYTF | TGTGCCAGCAGCCCTCGGACCCAATACTATGGCTACACCTTC
TRBJ2-1 | . | TRBV4-1 | . | CASSQAGRSTYNEQFF | TGCGCCAGCAGCCAAGCTGGGCGAAGCACCTACAATGAGCAGTTCTTC
TRBJ2-7 | few | TRBV12-3/TRBV12-4 | TRBD2 | CASNPGTRRFNSYEQYF | TGTGCCAGCAACCCCGGGACTAGACGTTTTAACTCCTACGAGCAGTACTTC
TRBJ2-7 | . | TRBV4-2 | . | CASSRSLDLVSEQYF | TGTGCCAGCAGCCGTTCGCTGGACTTGGTCTCCGAGCAGTACTTC
TRBJ1-2 | few | TRBV27 | TRBD1 | CASSLRDRHYGCTF | TGTGCCAGCAGTTTAAGGGACAGGCACTATGGCTGCACCTTC
TRBJ2-5 | few | TRBV5-1 | TRBD2 | CASSPGTGTSGGNEETQYF | TGCGCCAGCAGCCCCGGAACCGGGACTAGCGGGGGAAATGAGGAGACCCAGTACTTC
TRBJ2-1 | few | TRBV5-1 | TRBD1 | CASSFRQGAVGEQFF | TGCGCCAGCAGCTTTCGTCAGGGGGCGGTAGGTGAGCAGTTCTTC
TRBJ2-1 | few | TRBV5-1 | TRBD2 | CASSWTSGGPGHEQFF | TGCGCCAGCAGCTGGACTAGCGGGGGGCCGGGGCATGAGCAGTTCTTC
TRBJ2-7 | . | TRBV7-6 | TRBD2 | CASSLEPGLAGAFYEQYF | TGTGCCAGCAGCTTAGAACCGGGACTAGCGGGGGCGTTCTACGAGCAGTACTTC
TRBJ1-1 | . | TRBV29-1 | . | CSVEAGWGPEAFF | TGCAGCGTTGAGGCAGGGTGGGGCCCTGAAGCTTTCTTT
TRBJ2-3 | . | TRBV7-8 | TRBD2 | CASSYLAGVYTDTQYF | TGTGCCAGCAGCTACCTAGCGGGGGTATACACAGATACGCAGTATTTT
TRBJ2-7 | few | TRBV20-1 | . | CSARVLDRVGDEQYF | TGCAGTGCTAGAGTTCTTGACAGAGTCGGCGACGAGCAGTACTTC
TRBJ2-3 | . | TRBV5-6 | TRBD2 | CASSEAGGPTSTDTQYF | TGTGCCAGCAGCGAAGCGGGGGGGCCCACTAGCACAGATACGCAGTATTTT
TRBJ2-7 | few | TRBV11-3 | TRBD2 | CASSPGGCGEQYF | TGTGCCAGCAGCCCGGGGGGGTGCGGCGAGCAGTACTTC
TRBJ2-1 | . | TRBV5-6 | TRBD1 | CASSQRDREFF | TGTGCCAGCAGCCAGAGGGACAGGGAGTTCTTC
TRBJ1-6 | . | TRBV28 | TRBD1 | CASSSSGQGVSPLHF | TGTGCCAGCAGTTCGTCGGGACAGGGGGTCTCACCCCTCCACTTT
TRBJ1-6 | few | TRBV20-1 | . | CSARVTVGYNSPLHF | TGCAGTGCTAGAGTAACTGTAGGCTATAATTCACCCCTCCACTTT
TRBJ2-7 | . | TRBV6-1 | . | CTSSEALRGSRHEQYF | TGTACCAGCAGTGAAGCGCTTCGGGGGTCTAGGCACGAGCAGTACTTC
TRBJ1-2 | many | TRBV27 | TRBD1 | CASGSRGHSYGYTF | TGTGCCAGCGGAAGCAGGGGGCATAGCTATGGCTACACCTTC
TRBJ2-7 | . | TRBV28 | TRBD1 | CASSFRMTGEDEQYF | TGTGCCAGCAGTTTCCGAATGACAGGGGAGGACGAGCAGTACTTC
TRBJ1-1 | . | TRBV20-1 | . | CSASSGMNTEAFF | TGCAGTGCTAGTTCAGGGATGAACACTGAAGCTTTCTTT
TRBJ2-1 | few | TRBV11-2 | . | CASSLDWQTYNEQFF | TGTGCCAGCAGCTTGGACTGGCAGACATACAATGAGCAGTTCTTC